The 3 T cell receptor beta chains presented below share a single source sample, sequenced in a study of T-cell memory formation after mild COVID-19. A single record per CDR3 protein comes from TCRdb applying MiXCR to the 5' RACE reads. The data show some 350,000 distinct CDR3 sequences, 15% to 20% seen once. The source material was PBMCs or a T cell subset sorted from them (not recorded which). All receptors derive from a man younger than 30 who had mild COVID-19 (a few samples of this study predate the infection). Cell type and time point are not known.

This chain uses TRBV6-5 with TRBJ2-2, with TRBD1 matching 10 bases. The germline V gene encodes CDR1 MNHEY and CDR2 SVGAGI. The CDR3 has 15 amino acids. J gave up 3 bases and V 2 bases, and 0 bases lay outside the gene matches. The DNA for the CDR3 is TGTGCCAGCAGTTACGGACAGGGGGACACCGGGGAGCTGTTTTTT. Translation: CASSYGQGDTGELFF.

The V call is TRBV6-1, the J call TRBJ1-1; 7 bases map to TRBD1. The junction had 3 bases not matched to a gene; V was cut back by 3 bases and J by 2 bases. Germline lookup yields CDR1 MNHNS and CDR2 SASEGT. There are 14 residues in the CDR3. The CDR3 DNA is TGTGCCAGCAGTGAGGACAGGAAAAACACTGAAGCTTTCTTT. Protein sequence: CASSEDRKNTEAFF.

V and J are TRBV7-9 and TRBJ2-5, with a weak D call TRBD1 (5 bases). The V end lost 5 bases, the J end lost 5 bases, and 12 bases lay between the germline ends. CDR3 length: 13 residues. From germline, CDR1 is SEHNR and CDR2 FQNEAQ (reference sequence). CDR3 in amino acids: CASSGAGFETQYF. CDR3 DNA sequence: TGTGCCAGCAGCGGGGCTGGATTTGAGACCCAGTACTTC.